What follows are 28 T cell receptor beta chains derived from one specimen sequenced in a study of technical replicates of blood from several donors. The protocol was immunoSEQ multiplex PCR, while the TCRdb copy is restricted to in-frame clones and leaves out a portion. The data hold about 64,000 clones, with approximately 86% observed a single time. The material sequenced was PBMCs. These receptors were taken from a human donor in good health. Some clones in this sample may be carry-over from other donors' samples.

The genes are TRBV14 and TRBJ2-5; D is perhaps TRBD1 (5 bases). Trimming cost V 1 base and J 4 bases, with 10 bases left between them. The CDR3 has 14 amino acids. CDR1 SGHDN and CDR2 FVKESK come from the germline V gene. The CDR3 DNA sequence: TGTGCCAGCAGCCAAGCAGGGCTCCGAGAGACCCAGTACTTC. Translated, it gives CASSQAGLRETQYF.

This clone was seen a single time. This rearrangement joins TRBV11-2 to TRBJ1-1; D gene ambiguous. Germline CDR1 SGHAT, CDR2 FQNNGV. CDR3 length: 13 residues. Trimming stripped 1 base from V and 0 bases from J, with 3 bases between. The DNA for the CDR3 is TGTGCCAGCAGCTTAGTAGTGAACACTGAAGCTTTCTTT. As protein: CASSLVVNTEAFF.

This chain uses TRBV29-1 with TRBJ2-5, with 14 bases aligning to TRBD2. The CDR3 is 16 amino acids. Losses at the gene ends were 4 bases for V and 5 bases for J; bases not matched to a gene: 9. From germline, CDR1 is SQVTM and CDR2 ANQGSEA. CDR3 loop: CSVVRLAGGSYETQYF. In DNA form, the CDR3 reads TGCAGCGTTGTTCGACTAGCGGGGGGGTCGTATGAGACCCAGTACTTC.

The rearrangement links TRBV4-2 to TRBJ2-7; 11 bases match TRBD2. This CDR3 is 14 amino acids long. Germline CDR1 is LGHNA and CDR2 is YNFKEQ. V shed 4 bases, J shed 9 bases, and the junction held 8 bases outside the gene matches. This chain's CDR3 is CASSLGTSGGGQYF. CDR3 nucleotides: TGTGCCAGCAGCCTAGGGACTAGCGGAGGCGGGCAGTACTTC.

The V and J genes are TRBV5-1 and TRBJ2-7, with D perhaps TRBD2 (5 bases). V lost 3 bases and J 1 base, leaving 14 bases between the germline ends. Germline CDR1 and CDR2: SGHRS and YFSETQ. CDR3 length: 15 residues. CDR3 amino acids: CASSSNAGDSYEQYF. The CDR3 nucleotides read TGCGCCAGCAGCTCCAACGCCGGGGATTCCTACGAGCAGTACTTC. Drawing the rest from reference TRBV5-1 and TRBJ2-7, the complete variable domain is KAGVTQTPRYLIKTRGQQVTLSCSPISGHRSVSWYQQTPGQGLQFLFEYFSETQRNKGNFPGRFSGRQFSNSRSEMNVSTLELGDSALYLCASSSNAGDSYEQYFGPGTRLTVT.

The chain employs TRBV4-3 and TRBJ1-6; D not certain. The ends were cut back, 0 bases at V and 8 bases at J, with 5 bases in the middle. CDR1 is LGHNA and CDR2 is YSLEER in the germline V gene. This CDR3 is built from 13 residues. The CDR3 nucleotides read TGCGCCAGCAGCCAAGAGGCGGATTCACCCCTCCACTTT. It codes for CASSQEADSPLHF.

The rearrangement links TRBV6-1 to TRBJ2-7; D is possibly TRBD2 (6 bases). The CDR3 spans 14 residues. Germline V lookup: CDR1 MNHNS, CDR2 SASEGT. The germline V and J ends were trimmed by 7 bases and 3 bases, with 16 bases remaining between them. The CDR3 DNA reads as TGTGCCAGCACCGCAGAGTTGGGAGGCTACGAGCAGTACTTC. Protein sequence: CASTAELGGYEQYF.

The gene calls are TRBV12-5 and TRBJ1-5, with 7 bases fitting TRBD1. Germline V CDR1 and CDR2: LGHNT, FRNRAP. The junction had 8 bases not matched to a gene; V was cut back by 3 bases and J by 0 bases. The CDR3 loop spans 17 amino acids. As DNA, the CDR3 is TGTGCTAGTGGTTTCTTGGGGACAGCTAATAGCAATCAGCCCCAGCATTTT. Protein sequence: CASGFLGTANSNQPQHF. Full variable domain (missing parts from reference TRBV12-5 and TRBJ1-5): DARVTQTPRHKVTEMGQEVTMRCQPILGHNTVFWYRQTMMQGLELLAYFRNRAPLDDSGMPKDRFSAEMPDATLATLKIQPSEPRDSAVYFCASGFLGTANSNQPQHFGDGTRLSIL.

This chain joins TRBV7-9 and TRBJ1-2; D remains unclear. V dropped 0 bases and J dropped 4 bases, with 9 bases sitting between them. The CDR3 runs to 14 residues. Germline lookup yields CDR1 SEHNR and CDR2 FQNEAQ (reference sequence). Written as DNA, the CDR3 is TGTGCCAGCAGCTTAGCGGGAGGGTTCTATGGCTACACCTTC. It encodes CASSLAGGFYGYTF.

The rearrangement links TRBV5-1 to TRBJ2-1, with a possible D match to TRBD1 (5 bases). The germline V and J ends were trimmed by 4 bases and 2 bases, with 13 bases remaining between them. Germline CDR1 SGHRS, CDR2 YFSETQ. The CDR3 spans 15 residues. The CDR3: CASSPNLGPYNEQFF. CDR3 in DNA: TGCGCCAGCAGCCCAAATTTGGGGCCCTACAATGAGCAGTTCTTC.

The CDR3 nucleotides read TGTGCCAGCAGTGACTGGTCGGCCGGAGGGGGCTCACCCCTCCACTTT. Translated: CASSDWSAGGGSPLHF. The gene calls are TRBV2 and TRBJ1-6; 7 nucleotides align to TRBD1. Trimming at V came to 3 bases and at J to 10 bases, leaving 12 bases not matched to a gene. The germline V gene encodes CDR1 SNHLY and CDR2 FYNNEI. This CDR3 is built from 16 residues.

CDR3 DNA sequence: TGTGCCAGCAGTTTTGGACACCGTACCTCGAACACTGAAGCTTTCTTT. It yields the protein CASSFGHRTSNTEAFF. J is TRBJ1-1 and V is TRBV6-6, with D possibly matching TRBD1 (5 bases). Per the germline V gene, CDR1 is MNHNY and CDR2 is SVGAGI (reference sequence). V was pared by 4 bases and J by 1 base, with 16 bases between. This CDR3 comprises 16 residues.

CDR3 in DNA: TGCGCCAGCAGCCCAAATGGACTGAGCCTAAACACCGGGGAGCTGTTTTTT. It codes for CASSPNGLSLNTGELFF. This sequence joins TRBV4-3 and TRBJ2-2; D possibly corresponds to TRBD2 (5 bases). V was clipped by 4 bases and J by 2 bases, with 17 bases between them. Per the germline V gene, CDR1 is LGHNA and CDR2 is YSLEER. CDR3 length: 17 residues.

The CDR3 region has the DNA TGTGCCAGCAGCTTAGAGTCTAGCGACTCCTACGAGCAGTACTTC. Protein sequence: CASSLESSDSYEQYF. The genes are TRBV7-6 and TRBJ2-7; D possibly corresponds to TRBD2 (6 bases). Germline V gives CDR1 SGHVS, CDR2 FNYEAQ. This CDR3 is built from 15 residues. V lost 1 base and J lost 0, with 10 bases in between.

The chain carries TRBV7-2 and TRBJ2-5; D uncertain. Germline V gene data show CDR1 as SGHTA and CDR2 as FQGNSA. Trimming removed 2 bases at V and 5 bases at J, with 9 bases between. The CDR3 consists of 13 residues. The CDR3 DNA is TGTGCCAGCAGCTTAATCTACGGGGAGACCCAGTACTTC. The encoded protein is CASSLIYGETQYF.

This chain links TRBV10-1 with TRBJ2-1; 7 bases map to TRBD2. Trimming removed 4 bases from V and 7 bases from J; junction bases left unmatched: 10. This CDR3 region has 15 residues. Germline CDR1 and CDR2: WNHNN and SYGVQD (reference sequence). The CDR3 region is CASSGGGGHSNEQFF. CDR3 bases: TGCGCCAGCAGTGGGGGGGGAGGGCATTCGAATGAGCAGTTCTTC.

The J gene is TRBJ2-7, the V gene TRBV5-1; 11 bases map to TRBD2. Germline CDR1 SGHRS, CDR2 YFSETQ. The CDR3 sequence is 15 residues long. Trimming at V came to 4 bases and at J to 4 bases, leaving 7 bases not matched to a gene. This chain's CDR3 is CASSENSGGAYEQYF. CDR3 in DNA: TGCGCCAGCAGCGAAAATAGCGGGGGGGCTTACGAGCAGTACTTC. Full variable domain (rest looked up from reference TRBV5-1 and TRBJ2-7): KAGVTQTPRYLIKTRGQQVTLSCSPISGHRSVSWYQQTPGQGLQFLFEYFSETQRNKGNFPGRFSGRQFSNSRSEMNVSTLELGDSALYLCASSENSGGAYEQYFGPGTRLTVT.

The chain recombines TRBV5-8 with TRBJ2-5; D gene uncertain. The CDR3 has 13 residues. Germline V gene lookup returns CDR1 SGHTS and CDR2 YDEGEE. V lost 0 bases, J lost 5 bases, and 8 bases lay in between. The CDR3 reads CASSLAGRETQYF. CDR3 in DNA: TGTGCCAGCAGCTTGGCAGGCCGGGAGACCCAGTACTTC.

The chain employs TRBV5-4 and TRBJ2-3; TRBD2 is a possible D gene (6 bases). This CDR3 has 15 amino acids. The V gene's germline CDR1 is SGHNT and CDR2 YYREEE (reference sequence). The V end lost 4 bases, the J end lost 3 bases, and 15 bases lay between the germline ends. The CDR3 loop reads CASSPGGWGTDTQYF. CDR3 DNA: TGTGCCAGCAGCCCTGGGGGGTGGGGGACAGATACGCAGTATTTT.

This clone was counted a single time. This rearrangement joins TRBV6-1 to TRBJ1-1; TRBD1 matches at 7 bases. J gave up 5 bases and V 3 bases, and 3 bases lay outside the gene matches. CDR3 size: 13 residues. Germline CDR1 is MNHNS and CDR2 is SASEGT. The CDR3 loop reads CASSEGQWTEAFF. The DNA of the CDR3 is TGTGCCAGCAGTGAGGGACAGTGGACTGAAGCTTTCTTT.

The chain couples TRBV30 to TRBJ1-4; D unclear. Germline V gives CDR1 GTSNPN, CDR2 SVGIG (reference sequence). V was trimmed by 0 bases and J by 8 bases, leaving 19 bases between them. CDR3 size: 16 residues. The CDR3: CAWSVPMSGLREKLFF. Written as DNA, the CDR3 is TGTGCCTGGAGTGTACCGATGAGTGGACTCCGGGAAAAACTGTTTTTT.

J is TRBJ1-4 and V is TRBV30; 9 bases match TRBD1. Germline trimming cut 6 bases from V and 12 bases from J; bases unmatched to any gene: 20. Per germline, CDR1 GTSNPN and CDR2 SVGIG (reference sequence). The CDR3 is made up of 16 amino acids. CDR3 sequence: CACTGGADLGGRQLFF. DNA for the CDR3: TGTGCCTGCACAGGGGGCGCTGATTTAGGTGGTAGGCAACTGTTTTTT.

The chain links TRBV4-1 to TRBJ2-7; TRBD2 agrees at 9 bases. The germline V gene encodes CDR1 MGHRA and CDR2 YSYEKL. This CDR3 contains 16 residues. With 1 base clipped from V and 4 bases from J, the junction kept 8 bases outside the gene matches. This CDR3 reads CASSQVTSGGDYEQYF. In DNA, the CDR3 is TGCGCCAGCAGCCAAGTGACTAGCGGAGGCGATTACGAGCAGTACTTC.

The rearrangement uses TRBV7-9 and TRBJ1-2, with D perhaps matching TRBD1 (6 bases). The V and J ends lost 1 base and 4 bases respectively, with 10 bases between them. The CDR3 runs to 14 residues. Per the germline V gene, CDR1 is SEHNR and CDR2 is FQNEAQ (reference sequence). CDR3 region: CASSLDAGVYGYTF. DNA of the CDR3: TGTGCCAGCAGCTTAGACGCAGGGGTCTATGGCTACACCTTC.

This clone has just a few counts. The chain carries TRBV27 and TRBJ1-6; 9 nucleotides match TRBD1. CDR3 length equals 13 residues. The ends lost 3 bases at V and 12 bases at J; junction bases unmatched: 3. Germline values: CDR1 MNHEY, CDR2 SMNVEV (reference sequence). This CDR3 reads CASSFGQGQPLHF. In DNA form, the CDR3 reads TGTGCCAGCAGTTTTGGACAGGGGCAACCCCTCCACTTT.

The CDR3 here is CASSLDGGATGELFF. The CDR3 DNA reads TGTGCCAGCAGCTTGGACGGGGGGGCCACCGGGGAGCTGTTTTTT. V gene TRBV5-6 combines with J gene TRBJ2-2; 8 bases are a match to TRBD2. There are 15 residues in the CDR3. Trimming cost V 0 bases and J 4 bases; bases outside gene matches: 2. Germline V lookup: CDR1 SGHDT, CDR2 YYEEEE.

The genes are TRBV11-2 and TRBJ1-6; no definite D call. The CDR3 is made up of 13 amino acids. V was pared by 0 bases and J by 9 bases, with 6 bases between. Germline CDR1 reads SGHAT; CDR2 reads FQNNGV. The CDR3 DNA follows: TGTGCCAGCAGCTTAGATCGGGGTTCACCCCTCCACTTT. Its translation is CASSLDRGSPLHF.

CDR3 DNA: TGCAGCGTTGCCGGGAGCGGCGACAATGAGCAGTTCTTC. This encodes CSVAGSGDNEQFF. J is TRBJ2-1 and V is TRBV29-1; D may be TRBD2 (6 bases). V dropped 4 bases and J dropped 5 bases, with 12 bases sitting between them. The germline CDR1 and CDR2 sequences are SQVTM and ANQGSEA. There are 13 residues in the CDR3.